This TCR beta chain was retrieved from a study of blood T cells in healthy people across ages. At least ten counts were recorded for this clonotype. The antigen remains undetermined. Study-wide results and caveats: Calculation of diversity from one million T cells yielded estimates considered to be underestimates.

The CDR3 is 14 residues long. The J segment lost 4 bases and the V segment lost 4 bases, leaving 4 bases of the junction unmatched. Germline V gene data show CDR1 as MDHEN and CDR2 as SYDVKM. Alongside a J-beta primer mix, a sample-barcoded 5' primer served in a second PCR lasting about 6 to 11 cycles. A template-switch adaptor containing 12 random nucleotides labeled each cDNA molecule. Each CDR3 protein is one row after TCRdb ran MiXCR on the 5' RACE reads. This table holds 800,000 to 950,000 distinct CDR3 sequences, 25% to 30% found once. In addition, the sample was reused for a study of T cells of mothers and their children. From that second work: All donors were healthy and Caucasian; they were a few mothers and their six children. Related mother-child pairs showed slightly higher but non-significant overlap than unrelated pairs.

The sequence was collected from a woman in her thirties or forties in good health. Sequenced input: blood. The rearrangement uses TRBV28 and TRBJ2-5, with TRBD1 matching over 9 bases. This CDR3 reads CASSYNRGRETQYF. DNA for the CDR3: TGTGCCAGCAGTTACAACAGGGGGCGAGAGACCCAGTACTTC.